These 18 T cell receptor beta chains share one sample of origin, sequenced in a study of tumour-infiltrating T cells in Burkitt lymphoma. This table comes from immunoSEQ multiplex PCR, and its TCRdb copy is limited to in-frame clones, with some not included. The table shows more than 40,000 clones, with roughly 31% occurring only once. The sequencing input was tumor tissue. Receptors originate from a human donor with Burkitt lymphoma.

This chain connects TRBV7-9 to TRBJ2-7; 7 nucleotides match TRBD1. This CDR3 comprises 14 residues. V gave up 3 bases and J gave up 4 bases; unmatched junction bases: 6. CDR1 SEHNR and CDR2 FQNEAQ come from the germline V gene (reference sequence). The CDR3 nucleotides read TGTGCCAGCAGCTTCGACCAGGGGGTGTACGAGCAGTACTTC. Residues: CASSFDQGVYEQYF.

The CDR3 sequence is CASQPGVTEAFF. The CDR3 DNA reads as TGTGCCAGTCAGCCCGGGGTCACTGAAGCTTTCTTT. V gene TRBV6-1 combines with J gene TRBJ1-1; D is undetermined. Germline CDR1 reads MNHNS; CDR2 reads SASEGT. Trimming cost V 9 bases and J 4 bases, with 12 bases left between them. The CDR3 contains 12 residues.

This clone was recorded a few times. CDR3 protein: CASTLIGSETQYF. The DNA for the CDR3 is TGTGCCAGCACCCTGATTGGGTCAGAGACCCAGTACTTC. This chain joins TRBV6-1 and TRBJ2-5; D gene unclear. Deletions cut 7 bases from V and 4 bases from J, with 13 bases between. There are 13 residues in the CDR3. Germline CDR1 and CDR2: MNHNS and SASEGT.

There are a few counts of this clone. The rearrangement uses TRBV6-5 and TRBJ2-7; 10 bases are shared with TRBD2. V dropped 6 bases and J dropped 2; count of bases not matched to a gene: 4. Germline CDR1 and CDR2: MNHEY and SVGAGI. The CDR3 has 14 residues. In nucleotides, the CDR3 is TGTGCCAGCAGGCAAACTAGCGGGGCCTACGAGCAGTACTTC. This sequence encodes CASRQTSGAYEQYF.

The table lists this clone with a few counts. The chain carries TRBV29-1 and TRBJ2-3, with D tentatively TRBD2 (5 bases). The ends were cut back, 6 bases at V and 4 bases at J, with 14 bases in the middle. This CDR3 contains 13 residues. The germline CDR1 and CDR2 sequences are SQVTM and ANQGSEA. The CDR3, as DNA: TGCAGCGTACGGGGTCTTGGCGCAGATACGCAGTATTTT. Translated, it gives CSVRGLGADTQYF.

V and J are TRBV5-1 and TRBJ1-2, with TRBD1 matching over 9 bases. Germline CDR1 reads SGHRS; CDR2 reads YFSETQ. The CDR3 contains 17 residues. V shed 4 bases and J 3 bases; nucleotides not matched to a gene: 13. CDR3 loop: CASSNRPDRGHYYGYTF. The CDR3 coding sequence is TGCGCCAGCAGCAACCGACCGGACAGGGGCCATTACTATGGCTACACCTTC.

The V and J genes are TRBV5-1 and TRBJ2-5, with 11 positions matching TRBD2. V shed 4 bases, J shed 0 bases, and the junction held 5 bases outside the gene matches. The CDR3 runs to 16 residues. Per the germline V gene, CDR1 is SGHRS and CDR2 is YFSETQ. As DNA, the CDR3 is TGCGCCAGCAGCCTCACTAGCGGGGGCCACCAAGAGACCCAGTACTTC. Its translation is CASSLTSGGHQETQYF.

CDR3 amino acids: CASSQFDRGMGEKLFF. Written as DNA, the CDR3 is TGCGCCAGCAGCCAGTTCGACAGGGGAATGGGTGAAAAACTGTTTTTT. The rearrangement links TRBV4-3 to TRBJ1-4; 8 bases fit TRBD1. Germline loops: CDR1 LGHNA, CDR2 YSLEER. This CDR3 has 16 amino acids. The trim removed 3 bases at V and 7 bases at J, leaving 10 bases unmatched.

This chain uses TRBV6-5 with TRBJ2-5; either TRBD1 or TRBD2 may fit D (5 bases each). Trimming took 10 bases from V and 7 from J, leaving 22 bases between them. CDR1 is MNHEY, CDR2 SVGAGI, per germline. CDR3 size: 14 residues. CDR3 sequence: CATMAGNGAGTQYF. CDR3 bases: TGTGCCACCATGGCAGGGAATGGTGCGGGGACCCAGTACTTC.

This clone turned up a few times. The chain is built from TRBV5-5 and TRBJ1-1; no definite D call. The CDR3 has 13 amino acids. V gave up 0 bases and J gave up 1 base, with 4 bases separating them. The germline V gene has CDR1 SGHKS and CDR2 YYEKEE (reference sequence). CDR3: CASSLGRNTEAFF. The CDR3 DNA follows: TGTGCCAGCAGCTTGGGACGGAACACTGAAGCTTTCTTT.

This clone appeared a few times. The CDR3 protein is CASSFIPGQSYNEQFF. Here the CDR3 DNA reads TGCGCCAGCAGCTTTATCCCGGGACAGTCCTACAATGAGCAGTTCTTC. The rearrangement uses TRBV4-1 and TRBJ2-1; 7 nucleotides align to TRBD1. Germline values: CDR1 MGHRA, CDR2 YSYEKL. V trimming: 5 bases; J trimming: 1 base; junction bases outside the gene matches: 8. This CDR3 is built from 16 residues.

This chain connects TRBV5-1 to TRBJ1-1; 8 bases line up with TRBD1. This CDR3 has 13 residues. V shed 4 bases, J shed 3 bases, and the junction held 2 bases outside the gene matches. Germline assignment: CDR1 SGHRS and CDR2 YFSETQ. CDR3 sequence reads: CASSPDRDTEAFF. The CDR3 DNA reads as TGCGCCAGCAGCCCGGACAGGGACACTGAAGCTTTCTTT. The full variable domain, in which reference TRBV5-1 and TRBJ1-1 provide the parts outside the CDR3, is KAGVTQTPRYLIKTRGQQVTLSCSPISGHRSVSWYQQTPGQGLQFLFEYFSETQRNKGNFPGRFSGRQFSNSRSEMNVSTLELGDSALYLCASSPDRDTEAFFGQGTRLTVV.

This sequence joins TRBV4-1 and TRBJ2-1; D remains ambiguous. Germline assignment: CDR1 MGHRA and CDR2 YSYEKL. The germline V and J ends were trimmed by 3 bases and 8 bases, with 11 bases remaining between them. The CDR3 sequence is 13 residues long. CDR3: CASSQPSQHEQFF. The CDR3 coding sequence is TGCGCCAGCAGCCAGCCAAGTCAGCATGAGCAGTTCTTC.

This clone was picked up a small number of times. The chain is built from TRBV15 and TRBJ1-1; D is possibly TRBD1 (5 bases). V lost 3 bases and J lost 7, with 21 bases in between. This CDR3 has 16 amino acids. The germline V gene has CDR1 LNHNV and CDR2 YYDKDF (reference sequence). CDR3 sequence (DNA): TGTGCCACCAGCAGGGGGGGGACCAGACCCGACGATGAAGCTTTCTTT. Translated, it gives CATSRGGTRPDDEAFF.

The chain uses TRBV5-4 and TRBJ1-2; the D is unclear. Germline-derived CDR1 and CDR2 are SGHNT and YYREEE (reference sequence). The CDR3 sequence is 14 residues long. V lost 4 bases to trimming and J lost 2 bases, with 12 bases between them. The CDR3: CASSPWTDNYGYTF. CDR3 sequence (DNA): TGTGCCAGCAGCCCCTGGACGGACAACTATGGCTACACCTTC.

The chain links TRBV5-1 to TRBJ1-1; D uncertain. The CDR3 spans 13 residues. The germline gives CDR1 SGHRS, CDR2 YFSETQ. The V end was cut by 5 bases, the J end by 1 base, with 9 bases between. The CDR3 sequence is CASRRQENTEAFF. For the CDR3, the DNA is TGCGCCAGCAGACGGCAGGAGAACACTGAAGCTTTCTTT.

This chain joins TRBV2 and TRBJ1-2; TRBD1 matches at 7 bases. This CDR3 is built from 16 residues. The germline gives CDR1 SNHLY, CDR2 FYNNEI. The V and J ends lost 5 bases and 5 bases, in that order; junction bases with no gene match: 14. The CDR3 coding sequence is TGTGCCAGCAGTCAAACCCCCACAGGGGACCGTTATGGCTACACCTTC. Protein sequence: CASSQTPTGDRYGYTF.

In this sample, this clone turned up a few times. The chain links TRBV2 to TRBJ1-1, with TRBD1 matching 7 bases. The CDR3 spans 14 residues. CDR1 and CDR2 from the germline V gene are SNHLY and FYNNEI. Trimming took 7 bases from V and 4 from J; bases not matched to a gene: 9. CDR3 sequence (DNA): TGTGCCAGCATGGGGACAGCCAGGGGCACTGAAGCTTTCTTT. Translated, it gives CASMGTARGTEAFF.